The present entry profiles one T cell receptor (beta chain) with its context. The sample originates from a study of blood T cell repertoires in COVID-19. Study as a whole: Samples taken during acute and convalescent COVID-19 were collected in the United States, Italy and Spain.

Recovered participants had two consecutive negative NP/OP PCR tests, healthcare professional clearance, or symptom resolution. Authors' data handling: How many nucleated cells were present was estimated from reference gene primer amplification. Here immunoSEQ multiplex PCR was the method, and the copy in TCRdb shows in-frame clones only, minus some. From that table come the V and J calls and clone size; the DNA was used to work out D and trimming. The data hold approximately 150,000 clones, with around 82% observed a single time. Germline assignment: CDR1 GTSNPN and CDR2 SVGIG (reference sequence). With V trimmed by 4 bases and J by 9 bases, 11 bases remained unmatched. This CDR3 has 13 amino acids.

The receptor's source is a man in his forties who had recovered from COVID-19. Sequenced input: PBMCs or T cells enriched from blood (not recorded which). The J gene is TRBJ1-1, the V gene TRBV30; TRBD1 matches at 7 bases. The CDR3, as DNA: TGTGCCTGGACGACCCCGGGACAGTGGAAAGCTTTCTTT. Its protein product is CAWTTPGQWKAFF.